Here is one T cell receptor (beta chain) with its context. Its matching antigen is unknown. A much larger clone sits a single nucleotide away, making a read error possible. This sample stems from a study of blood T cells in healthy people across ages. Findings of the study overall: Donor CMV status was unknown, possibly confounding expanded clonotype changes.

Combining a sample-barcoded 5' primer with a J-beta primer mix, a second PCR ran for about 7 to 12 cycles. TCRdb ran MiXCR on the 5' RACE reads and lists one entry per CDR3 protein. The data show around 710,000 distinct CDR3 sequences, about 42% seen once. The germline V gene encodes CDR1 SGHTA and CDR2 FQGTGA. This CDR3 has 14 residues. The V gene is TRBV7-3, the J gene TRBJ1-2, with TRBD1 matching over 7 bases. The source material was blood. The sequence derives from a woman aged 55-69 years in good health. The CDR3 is CANSLTGQNYGYTF. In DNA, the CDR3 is TGTGCCAACAGCTTAACGGGACAGAACTATGGCTACACCTTC.